A single sample gave rise to the 6 T cell receptor beta chains below, sequenced in a study of sequential checkpoint blockade in melanoma. Measured with immunoSEQ multiplex PCR; TCRdb has only the in-frame clones, and not every one. The data show 15,000 to 25,000 clones, approximately 80% seen once. Sample treatment: randomized to nivolumab then ipilimumab (arm A) or the reverse (arm B). The sequences come from CD8+ T cells sorted from blood (inferred from file names), collected from a patient given nivolumab and ipilimumab in sequence. Every receptor here comes from a human donor with melanoma.

Only one count was recorded for this clone. The chain carries TRBV6-6 and TRBJ1-5, with unresolved D. Trimming shortened V by 2 bases and J by 5 bases, and 7 bases separated the two germline ends. The germline V gene has CDR1 MNHNY and CDR2 SVGAGI (reference sequence). The CDR3 loop spans 13 amino acids. CDR3 nucleotides: TGTGCCAGCAGTTACGTACAGTATCAGCCCCAGCATTTT. This gives the protein CASSYVQYQPQHF.

The V gene is TRBV11-2, the J gene TRBJ1-2, with D perhaps TRBD1 (6 bases). The CDR3 loop spans 15 amino acids. V was pared by 4 bases and J by 4 bases, with 16 bases between. Germline CDR1 and CDR2: SGHAT and FQNNGV. CDR3 DNA sequence: TGTGCCAGCAGCTCCCGGGACACGCGACTCTATGGCTACACCTTC. This encodes CASSSRDTRLYGYTF.

In DNA, the CDR3 is TGTGCCAGCAGCGGGAGGACAGGGGCGGACACCATATATTTT. It is translated as CASSGRTGADTIYF. J is TRBJ1-3 and V is TRBV5-8; TRBD1 aligns across 9 bases. Germline lookup yields CDR1 SGHTS and CDR2 YDEGEE. This CDR3 has 14 residues. Trimming took 4 bases from V and 8 from J; bases not matched to a gene: 7. Full variable domain (remainder filled in from reference TRBV5-8 and TRBJ1-3): EAGVTQSPTHLIKTRGQQATLRCSPISGHTSVYWYQQALGLGLQFLLWYDEGEERNRGNFPPRFSGRQFPNYSSELNVNALELEDSALYLCASSGRTGADTIYFGEGSWLTVV.

The J gene is TRBJ2-2, the V gene TRBV9; 11 nucleotides line up with TRBD2. The CDR3 totals 16 residues. Germline CDR1 is SGDLS and CDR2 is YYNGEE. The J segment lost 8 bases and the V segment lost 4 bases, leaving 10 bases of the junction unmatched. The CDR3 DNA reads TGTGCCAGCAGCACCCGTTCTAGCGGGGGGTTTGGGGAGCTGTTTTTT. This gives the protein CASSTRSSGGFGELFF.

The chain carries TRBV30 and TRBJ2-5, with D maybe TRBD2 (7 bases). The CDR3 covers 15 residues. Germline CDR1 reads GTSNPN; CDR2 reads SVGIG (reference sequence). V lost 2 bases to trimming and J lost 5 bases, with 18 bases between them. This CDR3 is CAWSPVDGGLETQYF. Here the CDR3 DNA reads TGTGCCTGGAGTCCCGTGGACGGGGGGCTGGAGACCCAGTACTTC. Filled out from reference TRBV30 and TRBJ2-5, the complete variable domain reads SQTIHQWPATLVQPVGSPLSLECTVEGTSNPNLYWYRQAAGRGLQLLFYSVGIGQISSEVPQNLSASRPQDRQFILSSKKLLLSDSGFYLCAWSPVDGGLETQYFGPGTRLLVL.

The chain has TRBV27 and TRBJ2-7, with 9 positions matching TRBD2. CDR1 and CDR2 (germline): MNHEY, SMNVEV (reference sequence). The V segment lost 3 bases and the J segment 4 bases; nucleotides outside the gene matches: 7. This CDR3 comprises 15 residues. CDR3 sequence: CASSFGAGGPYEQYF. The CDR3 DNA reads as TGTGCCAGCAGTTTCGGTGCGGGGGGGCCTTACGAGCAGTACTTC.